Listed below are T cell receptor beta chains from one sample, sequenced in a study of T-cell reconstitution after alpha-beta-depleted transplantation in children. TCRdb reanalysed the PCR reads using MiXCR and keeps one entry per CDR3 protein. The table lists about 270,000 distinct CDR3 sequences, roughly 9.5% of them singletons. The source was PBMCs from the stem cell graft donor, collected from the stem cell graft. These TCRs come from a human donor who donated a stem cell graft to a child with SCID. Both conserved end residues are part of each CDR3. A D gene is named only where the DNA matches it firmly. Clone size appears in some rows only: once, few, many, or a class for an expanded clone.

j_gene: TRBJ2-1
d_gene: .
v_gene: TRBV7-6
abundance: few
CDR3nt: TGTGCCAGCAGATCAAATAGCTATTCGCAGTTCTTC
CDR3aa: CASRSNSYSQFF

j_gene: TRBJ2-7
d_gene: .
v_gene: TRBV7-8
abundance: .
CDR3nt: TGTGCCAGCAGCTTATATGTCAGCCCCTACGAGCAGTACTTC
CDR3aa: CASSLYVSPYEQYF

j_gene: TRBJ1-5
d_gene: .
v_gene: TRBV7-3
abundance: .
CDR3nt: TGTGCCAGCAGCTTAATTGGCGACCCAGGGCCCCAGCATTTT
CDR3aa: CASSLIGDPGPQHF

j_gene: TRBJ2-7
d_gene: .
v_gene: TRBV2
abundance: many
CDR3nt: TGTGCCAGCAGACAGGATTCCTACGAGCAGTACTTC
CDR3aa: CASRQDSYEQYF

j_gene: TRBJ1-6
d_gene: .
v_gene: TRBV19
abundance: .
CDR3nt: TGTGCCAGCCGCCCGGCGGGGCAAAGAAATTCACCCCTCCACTTT
CDR3aa: CASRPAGQRNSPLHF

j_gene: TRBJ2-7
d_gene: .
v_gene: TRBV29-1
abundance: .
CDR3nt: TGCAGCGTTCGCGGGGTTTCCTACGAGCAGTACTTC
CDR3aa: CSVRGVSYEQYF

j_gene: TRBJ2-1
d_gene: .
v_gene: TRBV10-2
abundance: .
CDR3nt: TGCGCCAGCACCCATCCCTCCTACAATGAGCAGTTCTTC
CDR3aa: CASTHPSYNEQFF

j_gene: TRBJ2-5
d_gene: TRBD2
v_gene: TRBV5-1
abundance: few
CDR3nt: TGCGCCAGCAGCCACGGGACTAGCCAAGAGACCCAGTACTTC
CDR3aa: CASSHGTSQETQYF

j_gene: TRBJ1-1
d_gene: .
v_gene: TRBV9
abundance: few
CDR3nt: TGTGCCAGCAGTGGTCCTTATATAGCTGAAGCTTTCTTT
CDR3aa: CASSGPYIAEAFF

j_gene: TRBJ2-1
d_gene: TRBD2
v_gene: TRBV5-1
abundance: many
CDR3nt: TGCGCCAGCAGCTTGGCTCCTAGCGGTGGTGAGCAGTTCTTC
CDR3aa: CASSLAPSGGEQFF

j_gene: TRBJ1-1
d_gene: .
v_gene: TRBV7-9
abundance: .
CDR3nt: TGTGCCAGCAGCTTATTACAGATCGGCACTGAAGCTTTCTTT
CDR3aa: CASSLLQIGTEAFF

j_gene: TRBJ1-1
d_gene: .
v_gene: TRBV15
abundance: many
CDR3nt: TGTGCCACCAGCAGAGCCGGGGGAGGAGGGAACACTGAAGCTTTCTTT
CDR3aa: CATSRAGGGGNTEAFF

j_gene: TRBJ2-3
d_gene: TRBD2
v_gene: TRBV5-1
abundance: few
CDR3nt: TGCGCCAGCAGCTTGAAGGTACTAGCGGGAGATAGCACAGATACGCAGTATTTT
CDR3aa: CASSLKVLAGDSTDTQYF

j_gene: TRBJ1-1
d_gene: TRBD1
v_gene: TRBV5-1
abundance: many
CDR3nt: TGCGCCAGCAGCCTCTCACAGGGGGCGACTGAAGCTTTCTTT
CDR3aa: CASSLSQGATEAFF

j_gene: TRBJ2-7
d_gene: .
v_gene: TRBV5-1
abundance: .
CDR3nt: TGCGCCAGCAGCCGAGATAGAGGGGGCTCCTACGAGCAGTACTTC
CDR3aa: CASSRDRGGSYEQYF

j_gene: TRBJ2-6
d_gene: .
v_gene: TRBV6-1
abundance: .
CDR3nt: TGTGCCAGCAGGGATACAGAACTTTTAAGCTCTGGGGCCAACGTCCTGACTTTC
CDR3aa: CASRDTELLSSGANVLTF

j_gene: TRBJ2-5
d_gene: .
v_gene: TRBV7-3
abundance: .
CDR3nt: TGTGCCAGCAGCTCTCAGGGAGGAGAGACCCAGTACTTC
CDR3aa: CASSSQGGETQYF

j_gene: TRBJ2-7
d_gene: .
v_gene: TRBV20-1
abundance: many
CDR3nt: TGCAGTGCTACTAAGACTGGCGGAGGAGGCTACGAGCAGTACTTC
CDR3aa: CSATKTGGGGYEQYF

j_gene: TRBJ2-5
d_gene: TRBD1
v_gene: TRBV3-1
abundance: many
CDR3nt: TGTGCCAGCAGCCCTGGACAGGCAAAAGAGACCCAGTACTTC
CDR3aa: CASSPGQAKETQYF

j_gene: TRBJ1-5
d_gene: .
v_gene: TRBV6-5
abundance: few
CDR3nt: TGTGCCAGCAGTTATTCGGGGGGAGCCCCCTATAGCAATCAGCCCCAGCATTTT
CDR3aa: CASSYSGGAPYSNQPQHF

j_gene: TRBJ2-3
d_gene: .
v_gene: TRBV7-2
abundance: many
CDR3nt: TGTGCCAGCAGCTTAGCGCAACGGGGGAGCACAGATACGCAGTATTTT
CDR3aa: CASSLAQRGSTDTQYF

j_gene: TRBJ2-3
d_gene: TRBD1
v_gene: TRBV5-1
abundance: .
CDR3nt: TGCGCCAGCAGCCGCACAGGGGCGAGAGATACGCAGTATTTT
CDR3aa: CASSRTGARDTQYF